This T cell receptor beta chain was profiled in a study of cytomegalovirus exposure and HLA in healthy donors. Study outcomes and limitations: It was about 150 TCR beta chains that were listed as cytomegalovirus-associated.

The PCR contained 60 Vbeta and 13 Jbeta primers. Assay: immunoSEQ multiplex PCR; the TCRdb copy retains only in-frame clones and omits some. This table holds 150,000 to 200,000 clones, about 80% found once. Germline-derived CDR1 and CDR2 are SGHRS and YFSETQ. The CDR3 is 14 residues long. The V end lost 4 bases, the J end lost 9 bases, and 17 bases lay between the germline ends. This clone was seen a handful of times. Its antigen is currently unknown. Material: PBMCs. The receptor was derived from a young woman in good health and CMV-seropositive. This chain uses TRBV5-1 with TRBJ2-1; a weak D match, TRBD2 (5 bases). CDR3 coding DNA: TGCGCCAGCAGCCCGCCTATACTAAGCGGTGAGCAGTTCTTC. Amino acids: CASSPPILSGEQFF.